This TCR beta chain originates from a study of CD8 T cells in Susac syndrome. Study overall: At the time of blood draw, patients with Susac syndrome were therapy-naive, receiving corticosteroids, or receiving intravenous immunoglobulin alone.

With random hexamers, 0.5 to 1 ug RNA was reverse transcribed. TCRdb recomputed calls from the immunoSEQ multiplex PCR reads with MiXCR, one row per CDR3 protein. Of about 71,000 distinct CDR3 sequences listed, roughly 93% were seen once; the top ten hold around 0.15%. V lost 2 bases and J lost 1, with 8 bases in between. The CDR3 is 14 residues long. CDR1 is MNHEY and CDR2 is SVGAGI in the germline V gene. This clonotype has just one count. The sequencing input was CD4+ T cells from PBMCs. This TCR was sampled from a human donor with Susac syndrome. V and J are TRBV6-5 and TRBJ2-5; D gene uncertain. The CDR3 region has the DNA TGTGCCAGCAGTTACATCGGCCTCCAAGAGACCCAGTACTTC. Translated, it gives CASSYIGLQETQYF.